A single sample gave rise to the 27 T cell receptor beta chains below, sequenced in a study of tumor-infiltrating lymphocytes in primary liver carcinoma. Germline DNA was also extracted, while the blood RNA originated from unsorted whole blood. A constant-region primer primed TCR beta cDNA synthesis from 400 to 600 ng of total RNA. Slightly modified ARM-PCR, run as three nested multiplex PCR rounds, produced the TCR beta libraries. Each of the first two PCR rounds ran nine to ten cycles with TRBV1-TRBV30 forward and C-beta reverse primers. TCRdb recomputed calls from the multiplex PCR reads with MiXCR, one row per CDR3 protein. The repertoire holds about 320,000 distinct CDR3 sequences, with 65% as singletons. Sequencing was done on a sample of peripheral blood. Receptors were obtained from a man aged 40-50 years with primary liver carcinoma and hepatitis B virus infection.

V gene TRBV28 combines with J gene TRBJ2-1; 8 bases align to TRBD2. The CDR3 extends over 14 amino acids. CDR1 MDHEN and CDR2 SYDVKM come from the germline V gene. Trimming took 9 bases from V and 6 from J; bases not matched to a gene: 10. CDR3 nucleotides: TGTGCCAGTCACGGGACTAGGGGGTCCAATGAGCAGTTCTTC. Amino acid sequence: CASHGTRGSNEQFF.

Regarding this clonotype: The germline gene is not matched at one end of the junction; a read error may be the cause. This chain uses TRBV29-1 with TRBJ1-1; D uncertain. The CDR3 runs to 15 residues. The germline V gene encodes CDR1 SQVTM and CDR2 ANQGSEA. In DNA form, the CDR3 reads TGCAGCGTTTCGGAAGGGTGGGGAATGGGAACTGATGCTTTCTTT. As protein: CSVSEGWGMGTDAFF. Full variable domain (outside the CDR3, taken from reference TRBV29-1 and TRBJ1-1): SAVISQKPSRDICQRGTSLTIQCQVDSQVTMMFWYRQQPGQSLTLIATANQGSEATYESGFVIDKFPISRPNLTFSTLTVSNMSPEDSSIYLCSVSEGWGMGTDAFFGQGTRLTVV.

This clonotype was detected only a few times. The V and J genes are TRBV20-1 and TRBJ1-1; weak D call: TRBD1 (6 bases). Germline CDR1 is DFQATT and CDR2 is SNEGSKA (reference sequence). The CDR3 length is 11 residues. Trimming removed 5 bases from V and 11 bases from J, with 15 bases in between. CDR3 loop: CSASKGEWAFF. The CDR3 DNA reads TGCAGTGCTTCAAAGGGGGAATGGGCTTTCTTT.

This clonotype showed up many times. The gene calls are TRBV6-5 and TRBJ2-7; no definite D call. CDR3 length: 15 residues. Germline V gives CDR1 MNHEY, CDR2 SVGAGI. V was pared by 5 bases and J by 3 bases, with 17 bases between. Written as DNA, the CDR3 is TGTGCCAGCAGTCCACGAGTTGCATCTTTCTACGAGCAGTACTTC. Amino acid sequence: CASSPRVASFYEQYF.

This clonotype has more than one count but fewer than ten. The CDR3 DNA is TGTGCCAGCAGCATGGGATCGCAGCAGTTCTTC. It encodes CASSMGSQQFF. This chain connects TRBV7-3 to TRBJ2-1; D is ambiguous. CDR3 length equals 11 residues. The V gene lost 5 bases and the J gene lost 11 bases, with 10 bases spanning the gap. Germline V CDR1 and CDR2: SGHTA, FQGTGA.

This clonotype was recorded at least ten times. The CDR3 coding sequence is TGTGCCAGCACCTTCGAGGGAAGAGGCTACACCTTC. It yields the protein CASTFEGRGYTF. The V call is TRBV6-1, the J call TRBJ1-2; D gene ambiguous. Germline V gene sequence: CDR1 MNHNS, CDR2 SASEGT. The CDR3 covers 12 residues. V lost 7 bases, J lost 8 bases, and 14 bases lay in between.

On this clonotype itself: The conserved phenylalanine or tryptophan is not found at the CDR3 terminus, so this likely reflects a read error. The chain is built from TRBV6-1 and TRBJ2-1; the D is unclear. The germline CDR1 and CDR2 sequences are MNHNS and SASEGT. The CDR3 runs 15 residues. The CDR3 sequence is CVSSETATPYNEQFL. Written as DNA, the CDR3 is TGTGTCAGCAGTGAAACGGCCACCCCATACAATGAGCAGTTCTTG.

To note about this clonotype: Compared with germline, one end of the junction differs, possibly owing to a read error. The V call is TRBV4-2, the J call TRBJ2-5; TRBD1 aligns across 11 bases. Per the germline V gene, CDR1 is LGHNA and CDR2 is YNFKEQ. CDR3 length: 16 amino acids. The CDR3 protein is CAGSQDGTGGQETQYF. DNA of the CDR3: TGTGCCGGCAGCCAGGACGGGACAGGGGGCCAAGAGACCCAGTACTTC.

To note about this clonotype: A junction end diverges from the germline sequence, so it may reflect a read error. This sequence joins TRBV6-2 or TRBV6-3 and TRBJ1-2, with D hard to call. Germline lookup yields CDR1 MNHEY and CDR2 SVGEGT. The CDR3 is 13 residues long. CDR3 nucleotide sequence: TGTGCCTGCAGTTACGACGGAAACTATGGCTACACCTTC. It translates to CACSYDGNYGYTF.

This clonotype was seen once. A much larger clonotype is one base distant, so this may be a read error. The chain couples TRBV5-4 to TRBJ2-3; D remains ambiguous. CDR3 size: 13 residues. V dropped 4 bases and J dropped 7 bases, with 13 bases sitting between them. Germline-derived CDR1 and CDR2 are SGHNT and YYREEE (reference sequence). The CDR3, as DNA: TGTGCCAGCAGCCTCCCGAGTGTTAATACGCAGTATTTT. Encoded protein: CASSLPSVNTQYF.

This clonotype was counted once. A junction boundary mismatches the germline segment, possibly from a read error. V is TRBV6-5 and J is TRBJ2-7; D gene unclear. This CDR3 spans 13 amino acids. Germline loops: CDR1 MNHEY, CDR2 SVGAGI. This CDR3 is CASGLGYSYEQCF. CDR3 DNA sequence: TGTGCCAGTGGTCTGGGCTACAGCTACGAGCAGTGCTTC.

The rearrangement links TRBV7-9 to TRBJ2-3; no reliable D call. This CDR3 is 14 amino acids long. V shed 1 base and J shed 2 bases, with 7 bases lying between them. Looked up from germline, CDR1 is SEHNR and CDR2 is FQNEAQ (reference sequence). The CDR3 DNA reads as TGTGCCAGCAGCTTAGAGCTAGACACAGATACGCAGTATTTT. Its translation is CASSLELDTDTQYF.

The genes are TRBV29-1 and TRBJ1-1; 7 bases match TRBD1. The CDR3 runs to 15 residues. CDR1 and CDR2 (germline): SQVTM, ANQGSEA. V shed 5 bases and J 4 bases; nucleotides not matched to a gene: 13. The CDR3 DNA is TGCAGCGTTTCAGGGGGGTGGGCCATGGGCACTGAAGCTTTCTTT. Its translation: CSVSGGWAMGTEAFF.

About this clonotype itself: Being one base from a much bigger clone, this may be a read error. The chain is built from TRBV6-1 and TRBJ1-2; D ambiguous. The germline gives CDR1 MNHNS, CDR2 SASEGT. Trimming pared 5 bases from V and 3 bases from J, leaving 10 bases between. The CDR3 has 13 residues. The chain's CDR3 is CASSSQVDYGYTF. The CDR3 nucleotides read TGTGCCAGCAGTTCCCAAGTCGACTATGGCTACACCTTC.

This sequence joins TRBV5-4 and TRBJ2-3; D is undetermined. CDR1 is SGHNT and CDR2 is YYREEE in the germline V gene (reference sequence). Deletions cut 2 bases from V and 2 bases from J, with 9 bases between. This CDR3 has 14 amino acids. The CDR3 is CASSLGRYTDTQYF. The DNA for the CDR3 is TGTGCCAGCAGCTTAGGACGGTACACAGATACGCAGTATTTT.

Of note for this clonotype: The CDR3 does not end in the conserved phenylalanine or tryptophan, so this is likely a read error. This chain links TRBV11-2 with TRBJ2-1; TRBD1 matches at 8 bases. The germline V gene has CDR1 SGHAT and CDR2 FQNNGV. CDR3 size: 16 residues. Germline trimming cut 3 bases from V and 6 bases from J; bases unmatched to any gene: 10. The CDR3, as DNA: TGTGCCAGCAGCTTGGGTCTTGAGACAGGGGCCAATGAGCAGTTCTTA. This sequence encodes CASSLGLETGANEQFL.

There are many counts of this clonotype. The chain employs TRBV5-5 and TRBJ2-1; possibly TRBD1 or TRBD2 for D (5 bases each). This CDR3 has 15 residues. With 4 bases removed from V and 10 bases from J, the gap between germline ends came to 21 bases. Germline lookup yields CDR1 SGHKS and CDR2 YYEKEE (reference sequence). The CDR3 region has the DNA TGTGCCAGCAGCGACCAGCGGAGCGGCGAGGGGGAGCAGTTCTTC. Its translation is CASSDQRSGEGEQFF. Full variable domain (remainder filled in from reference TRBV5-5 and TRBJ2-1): DAGVTQSPTHLIKTRGQQVTLRCSPISGHKSVSWYQQVLGQGPQFIFQYYEKEERGRGNFPDRFSARQFPNYSSELNVNALLLGDSALYLCASSDQRSGEGEQFFGPGTRLTVL.

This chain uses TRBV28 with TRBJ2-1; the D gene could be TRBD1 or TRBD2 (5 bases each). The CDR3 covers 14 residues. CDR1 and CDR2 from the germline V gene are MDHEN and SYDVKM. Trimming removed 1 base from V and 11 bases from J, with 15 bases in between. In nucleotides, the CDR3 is TGTGCCAGCAGTTTATCTGACCGTTTGGGACAGCAGTTCTTC. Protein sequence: CASSLSDRLGQQFF. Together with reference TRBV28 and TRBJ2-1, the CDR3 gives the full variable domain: DVKVTQSSRYLVKRTGEKVFLECVQDMDHENMFWYRQDPGLGLRLIYFSYDVKMKEKGDIPEGYSVSREKKERFSLILESASTNQTSMYLCASSLSDRLGQQFFGPGTRLTVL.

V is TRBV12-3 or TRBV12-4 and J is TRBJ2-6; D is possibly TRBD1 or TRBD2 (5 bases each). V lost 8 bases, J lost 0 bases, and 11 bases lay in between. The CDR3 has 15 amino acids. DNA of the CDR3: TGTGCCAGCTGGGACGTTAGCTCTGGGGCCAACGTCCTGACTTTC. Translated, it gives CASWDVSSGANVLTF.

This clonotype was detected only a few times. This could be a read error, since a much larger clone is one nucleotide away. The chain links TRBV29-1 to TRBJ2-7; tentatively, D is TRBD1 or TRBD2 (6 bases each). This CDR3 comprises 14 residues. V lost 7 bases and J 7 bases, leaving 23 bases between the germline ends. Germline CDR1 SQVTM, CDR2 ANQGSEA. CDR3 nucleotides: TGCAGCGCTTTACTTCTTAGACAGGCGGGGGAGCAGTACTTC. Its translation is CSALLLRQAGEQYF.

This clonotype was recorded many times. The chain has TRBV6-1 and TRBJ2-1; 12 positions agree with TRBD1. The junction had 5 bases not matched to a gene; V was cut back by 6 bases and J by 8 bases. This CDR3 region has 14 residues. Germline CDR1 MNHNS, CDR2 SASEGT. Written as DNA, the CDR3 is TGTGCCAGCAGACCGGGACAGGGGGCTTATGAGCAGTTCTTC. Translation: CASRPGQGAYEQFF.

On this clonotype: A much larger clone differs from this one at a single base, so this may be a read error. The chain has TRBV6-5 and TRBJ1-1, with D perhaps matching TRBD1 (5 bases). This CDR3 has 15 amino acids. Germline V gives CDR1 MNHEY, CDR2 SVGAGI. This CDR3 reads CASTYSPRGATEAFF. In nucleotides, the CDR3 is TGTGCCAGCACTTACTCACCCCGAGGGGCCACTGAAGCTTTCTTT.

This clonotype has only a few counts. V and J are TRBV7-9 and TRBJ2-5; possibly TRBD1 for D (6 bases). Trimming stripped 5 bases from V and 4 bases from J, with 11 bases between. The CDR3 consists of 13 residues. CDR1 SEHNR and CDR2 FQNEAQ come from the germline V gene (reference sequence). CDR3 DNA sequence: TGTGCCAGCAGCGCAGGGGTTGGAGAGACCCAGTACTTC. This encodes CASSAGVGETQYF.

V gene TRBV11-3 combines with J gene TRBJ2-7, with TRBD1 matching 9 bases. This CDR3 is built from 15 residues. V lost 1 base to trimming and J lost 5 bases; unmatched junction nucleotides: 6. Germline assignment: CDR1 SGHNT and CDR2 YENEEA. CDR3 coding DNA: TGTGCCAGCAGCTTAGCCGGGACAGGGTACAACGAGCAGTACTTC. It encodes CASSLAGTGYNEQYF.

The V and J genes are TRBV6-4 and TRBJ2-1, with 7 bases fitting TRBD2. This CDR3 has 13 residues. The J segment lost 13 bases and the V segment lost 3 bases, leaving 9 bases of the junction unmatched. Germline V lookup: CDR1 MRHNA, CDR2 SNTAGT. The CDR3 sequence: CASSERGSAPQFF. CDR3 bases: TGTGCCAGCAGTGAACGCGGGAGCGCTCCTCAGTTCTTC.

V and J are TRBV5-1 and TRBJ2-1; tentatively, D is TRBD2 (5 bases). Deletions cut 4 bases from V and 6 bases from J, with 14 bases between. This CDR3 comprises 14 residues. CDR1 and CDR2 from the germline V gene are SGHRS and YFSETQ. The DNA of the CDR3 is TGCGCCAGCAGCGAACCGGGGTCGGGCAATGAGCAGTTCTTC. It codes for CASSEPGSGNEQFF.

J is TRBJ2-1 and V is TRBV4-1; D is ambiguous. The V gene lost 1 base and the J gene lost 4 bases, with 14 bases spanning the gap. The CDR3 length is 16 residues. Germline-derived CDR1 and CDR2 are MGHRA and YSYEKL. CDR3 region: CASSQVDLVRYNEQFF. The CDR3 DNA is TGCGCCAGCAGCCAAGTCGACCTAGTCCGTTACAATGAGCAGTTCTTC.